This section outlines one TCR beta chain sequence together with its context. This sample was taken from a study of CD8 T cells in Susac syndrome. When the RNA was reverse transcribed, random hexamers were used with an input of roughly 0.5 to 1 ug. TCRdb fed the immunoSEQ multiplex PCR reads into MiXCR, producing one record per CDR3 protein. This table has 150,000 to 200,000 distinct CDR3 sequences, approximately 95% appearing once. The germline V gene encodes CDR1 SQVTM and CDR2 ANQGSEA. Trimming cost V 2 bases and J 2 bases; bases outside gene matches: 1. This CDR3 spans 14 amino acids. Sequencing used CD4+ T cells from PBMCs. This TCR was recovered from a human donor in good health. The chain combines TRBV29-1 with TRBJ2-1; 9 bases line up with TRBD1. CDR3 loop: CSVERQGAYNEQFF. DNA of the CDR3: TGCAGCGTTGAAAGACAGGGGGCCTACAATGAGCAGTTCTTC.